Below, 24 T cell receptor beta chains from the same sample are listed, as sequenced in a study of spatial heterogeneity in lung cancer. TCRdb independently ran MiXCR on the 5' RACE reads; one entry per CDR3 protein. The sample lists fewer than 6,500 distinct CDR3 sequences; roughly an eighth were seen once. The time point denotes: sample taken at primary tumor resection. The input for sequencing was normal lung tissue next to the tumor, taken at surgery. These receptors came from a female donor with early-stage non-small cell lung cancer.

The sample holds many counts of this clonotype. This chain uses TRBV7-2 with TRBJ1-6; the D gene is possibly TRBD1 (5 bases). The CDR3 is 15 residues long. Trimming cost V 1 base and J 6 bases, with 10 bases left between them. Germline V gene sequence: CDR1 SGHTA, CDR2 FQGNSA. The CDR3 region is CASSLGGASNSPLHF. CDR3 nucleotide sequence: TGTGCCAGCAGCTTAGGAGGGGCTAGTAATTCACCCCTCCACTTT. The full variable domain, rest sourced from reference TRBV7-2 and TRBJ1-6, is GAGVSQSPSNKVTEKGKDVELRCDPISGHTALYWYRQSLGQGLEFLIYFQGNSAPDKSGLPSDRFSAERTGGSVSTLTIQRTQQEDSAVYLCASSLGGASNSPLHFGNGTRLTVT.

The chain employs TRBV19 and TRBJ2-4, with D perhaps given as TRBD1 or TRBD2 (5 bases each). The V gene lost 6 bases and the J gene lost 2 bases, with 20 bases spanning the gap. The CDR3 contains 17 residues. CDR1 is LNHDA, CDR2 SQIVND, per germline (reference sequence). In DNA, the CDR3 is TGTGCCAGTAGCCCCGGGACCCCCCAAGGCACCAAAAACATTCAGTACTTC. This gives the protein CASSPGTPQGTKNIQYF.

This clonotype is medium-sized by share. V gene TRBV6-5 combines with J gene TRBJ2-2, with 11 bases fitting TRBD2. CDR3 size: 16 residues. V shed 6 bases, J shed 1 base, and the junction held 4 bases outside the gene matches. CDR1 and CDR2 (germline): MNHEY, SVGAGI. CDR3 amino acids: CASSRTSGRNTGELFF. The CDR3 DNA reads TGTGCCAGCAGCCGCACTAGCGGGAGGAACACCGGGGAGCTGTTTTTT.

The chain carries TRBV20-1 and TRBJ2-3; D perhaps matches TRBD1 (6 bases). This CDR3 is 12 amino acids long. CDR1 DFQATT and CDR2 SNEGSKA come from the germline V gene (reference sequence). Trimming shortened V by 5 bases and J by 2 bases, and 8 bases separated the two germline ends. The CDR3 DNA sequence: TGCAGTGCTGGACAGCTCACAGATACGCAGTATTTT. As protein: CSAGQLTDTQYF.

This clonotype was observed at least ten times. This rearrangement joins TRBV6-2 or TRBV6-3 to TRBJ1-1; D gene ambiguous. The germline V gene has CDR1 MNHEY and CDR2 SVGEGT. V was pared by 5 bases and J by 1 base, with 5 bases between. The length of the CDR3 is 12 residues. CDR3 bases: TGTGCCAGCAGTCCTAGGAACACTGAAGCTTTCTTT. It codes for CASSPRNTEAFF.

This clonotype is medium-sized by share. V and J are TRBV7-2 and TRBJ2-7; perhaps TRBD1 as D (5 bases). Germline V gene data show CDR1 as SGHTA and CDR2 as FQGNSA. V dropped 2 bases and J dropped 0 bases, with 8 bases sitting between them. This CDR3 comprises 14 residues. The CDR3 nucleotides are TGTGCCAGCAGCTTAACAGGCCCCTCCTACGAGCAGTACTTC. Translated, it gives CASSLTGPSYEQYF.

There are a few counts of this clonotype. This chain connects TRBV27 to TRBJ1-1; D uncertain. The CDR3 is 13 amino acids. Germline values: CDR1 MNHEY, CDR2 SMNVEV (reference sequence). V lost 2 bases, J lost 8 bases, and 12 bases lay in between. The CDR3, as DNA: TGTGCCAGCAGTTTAGATTTTGGGAGAGAAGCTTTCTTT. Translated, it gives CASSLDFGREAFF.

This clonotype was seen ten or more times. The gene calls are TRBV20-1 and TRBJ1-6; D call uncertain. V was shortened by 0 bases and J by 0 bases, with 12 bases between the two germline ends. Germline-derived CDR1 and CDR2 are DFQATT and SNEGSKA (reference sequence). The CDR3 runs 17 residues. CDR3 sequence: CSARDLGPSSYNSPLHF. CDR3 DNA sequence: TGCAGTGCTAGAGATCTCGGCCCGAGCTCCTATAATTCACCCCTCCACTTT.

This chain uses TRBV4-3 with TRBJ1-1; no clear D gene. V lost 4 bases and J lost 1, with 13 bases in between. In germline, CDR1 is LGHNA, CDR2 YSLEER. This CDR3 is 15 amino acids long. The CDR3 reads CASSPMASENTEAFF. The CDR3 DNA is TGCGCCAGCAGCCCTATGGCGTCGGAGAACACTGAAGCTTTCTTT.

The CDR3: CASRYRDPSYEQYF. The DNA for the CDR3 is TGTGCCAGCAGATACAGGGACCCCTCCTACGAGCAGTACTTC. This sequence joins TRBV28 and TRBJ2-7, with a weak D call TRBD1 (6 bases). The ends were cut back, 6 bases at V and 0 bases at J, with 12 bases in the middle. CDR1 is MDHEN, CDR2 SYDVKM, per germline. This CDR3 has 14 amino acids.

This clonotype occurred a few times. The chain has TRBV7-2 and TRBJ1-2; D not certain. This CDR3 comprises 14 residues. Germline assignment: CDR1 SGHTA and CDR2 FQGNSA. The V and J ends lost 2 bases and 4 bases respectively, with 11 bases between them. CDR3: CASSLITGPYGYTF. The CDR3 DNA is TGTGCCAGCAGCTTAATAACGGGCCCCTATGGCTACACCTTC.

This clonotype came up a few times. V usage is TRBV20-1 and J usage is TRBJ2-1; a weak D match, TRBD2 (6 bases). CDR1 is DFQATT, CDR2 SNEGSKA, per germline (reference sequence). The CDR3 totals 11 residues. V was clipped by 7 bases and J by 10 bases, with 14 bases between them. CDR3 DNA sequence: TGCAGTGGGGCTCTAGCGTCGGAGCAGTTCTTC. Amino acid sequence: CSGALASEQFF.

This clonotype has ten or more counts. The chain uses TRBV20-1 and TRBJ1-1; 9 bases are a match to TRBD1. This CDR3 has 13 amino acids. With 4 bases clipped from V and 1 base from J, the junction kept 1 base outside the gene matches. The germline gives CDR1 DFQATT, CDR2 SNEGSKA (reference sequence). The CDR3 DNA is TGCAGTGCTACGACAGGGGGGAACACTGAAGCTTTCTTT. Translation: CSATTGGNTEAFF.

The gene calls are TRBV27 and TRBJ2-3; unclear D gene. Trimming left V 2 bases short and J 0 bases short, with 6 bases between. The CDR3 is 14 residues long. Germline values: CDR1 MNHEY, CDR2 SMNVEV (reference sequence). CDR3 loop: CASSLGQSTDTQYF. The CDR3 DNA reads as TGTGCCAGCAGTTTAGGCCAGAGCACAGATACGCAGTATTTT.

This clonotype was seen a few times. This CDR3 is CASSRDQNEQFF. Here the CDR3 DNA reads TGTGCCAGCTCACGCGACCAGAATGAGCAGTTCTTC. The J gene is TRBJ2-1, the V gene TRBV18; no definite D call. Looked up from germline, CDR1 is KGHSH and CDR2 is LQKENI. This CDR3 is 12 amino acids long. The ends were cut back, 4 bases at V and 7 bases at J, with 8 bases in the middle. The whole variable domain, remainder taken from reference TRBV18 and TRBJ2-1, is NAGVMQNPRHLVRRRGQEARLRCSPMKGHSHVYWYRQLPEEGLKFMVYLQKENIIDESGMPKERFSAEFPKEGPSILRIQQVVRGDSAAYFCASSRDQNEQFFGPGTRLTVL.

This clonotype was detected ten times or more. The chain uses TRBV12-3 or TRBV12-4 and TRBJ2-1; no definite D call. V shed 9 bases and J shed 4 bases, with 16 bases lying between them. The CDR3 has 14 residues. CDR3 bases: TGTGCCAGTTGGGCGGAAGAAGGATACAATGAGCAGTTCTTC. Protein sequence: CASWAEEGYNEQFF.

This clonotype has at least ten counts. The chain is built from TRBV13 and TRBJ2-1, with 11 positions matching TRBD2. In germline, CDR1 is PRHDT, CDR2 FYEKMQ (reference sequence). With V trimmed by 3 bases and J by 8 bases, 9 bases remained unmatched. The CDR3 spans 16 residues. The CDR3 DNA reads as TGTGCCAGCAGCTTGGCCGGGACTAGCGGTTGGGATGAGCAGTTCTTC. It is translated as CASSLAGTSGWDEQFF. The whole variable domain, remainder taken from reference TRBV13 and TRBJ2-1, is AAGVIQSPRHLIKEKRETATLKCYPIPRHDTVYWYQQGPGQDPQFLISFYEKMQSDKGSIPDRFSAQQFSDYHSELNMSSLELGDSALYFCASSLAGTSGWDEQFFGPGTRLTVL.

This clonotype was recorded at least ten times. The chain carries TRBV9 and TRBJ1-6, with D possibly TRBD1 on 5 matching bases. Germline assignment: CDR1 SGDLS and CDR2 YYNGEE. This CDR3 is 14 amino acids long. Trimming removed 0 bases at V and 10 bases at J, with 11 bases between. CDR3 region: CASSVAQVGSPLHF. The CDR3 DNA follows: TGTGCCAGCAGCGTAGCACAGGTAGGGTCACCCCTCCACTTT.

A few counts support this clonotype. Here the CDR3 DNA reads TGTGCCAGCAGCCCCCGACTAAGCAATCAGCCCCAGCATTTT. Its protein is CASSPRLSNQPQHF. This chain uses TRBV3-1 with TRBJ1-5; D remains unclear. The germline V gene encodes CDR1 LGHDT and CDR2 YNNKEL (reference sequence). The CDR3 has 14 residues. V was shortened by 4 bases and J by 1 base, with 8 bases between the two germline ends.

Judged by abundance, this clonotype is medium-sized. The chain joins TRBV9 to TRBJ1-2; D is undetermined. Germline CDR1 SGDLS, CDR2 YYNGEE. This CDR3 region has 17 residues. The germline V and J ends were trimmed by 4 bases and 0 bases, with 19 bases remaining between them. The CDR3 protein is CASSSSVGSRANYGYTF. In nucleotides, the CDR3 is TGTGCCAGCAGCTCCAGTGTCGGGTCTCGAGCTAACTATGGCTACACCTTC.

The table lists this clonotype with a few counts. V gene TRBV20-1 combines with J gene TRBJ1-1; D ambiguous. CDR1 DFQATT and CDR2 SNEGSKA come from the germline V gene (reference sequence). V lost 6 bases to trimming and J lost 8 bases, with 16 bases between them. The CDR3 runs 12 residues. Written as DNA, the CDR3 is TGCAGTGCCCCGGGGAGTGTCACCGAAGCTTTCTTT. As protein: CSAPGSVTEAFF.

This clonotype was counted a few times. Being one base from a much bigger clone, this may be a read error. The V gene is TRBV7-8, the J gene TRBJ2-7; D not certain. The germline CDR1 and CDR2 sequences are SGHVS and FQNEAQ. The CDR3 sequence is 14 residues long. As DNA, the CDR3 is TGTGTCAGCAGCTTAGTTATCTCAGAGCGCGAGCAGTACTTC. This gives the protein CVSSLVISEREQYF.

This clonotype has just a few counts. This chain connects TRBV5-1 to TRBJ2-3, with D unresolved. CDR3 length equals 12 residues. The V and J ends lost 5 bases and 0 bases respectively, with 4 bases between them. CDR1 SGHRS and CDR2 YFSETQ come from the germline V gene. CDR3 coding DNA: TGCGCCAGCAGGGCCAGCACAGATACGCAGTATTTT. This encodes CASRASTDTQYF.

The chain couples TRBV3-1 to TRBJ1-1; no clear D. This CDR3 is built from 13 residues. Trimming stripped 0 bases from V and 4 bases from J, with 6 bases between. CDR1 LGHDT and CDR2 YNNKEL come from the germline V gene (reference sequence). The DNA of the CDR3 is TGTGCCAGCAGCCAAGATATACGCACTGAAGCTTTCTTT. This translates into CASSQDIRTEAFF.